A selection of T cell receptor beta chains follows, all from one sample in a study of blood T cell repertoires in COVID-19. The method was immunoSEQ multiplex PCR; TCRdb's version includes in-frame clones alone and lacks a portion of them. The sample includes approximately 99,000 clones, approximately 87% seen only once; the top ten take 15% to 20%. Sample: peripheral blood. All receptors come from a human donor in a cohort sampled during active COVID-19. Each CDR3 is given with its conserved first and last residue. The order of the fields is CDR3 DNA, CDR3 protein, clone size, J gene, V gene, D gene. The D gene is left open where the match is weak. Some rows mark clone size as missing; the rest say once, few, many or name a class of expanded clone.

CDR3 DNA: TGTGCCAGCAGTTTACCCGGACAGGGTCTATACTATGGCTACACCTTC; CDR3 protein: CASSLPGQGLYYGYTF; clone size: .; J gene: TRBJ1-2; V gene: TRBV28; D gene: TRBD1
CDR3 DNA: TGTGCCAGCAGTTCCAGGGACAGGGCAGACCGGGAGACCCAGTACTTC; CDR3 protein: CASSSRDRADRETQYF; clone size: .; J gene: TRBJ2-5; V gene: TRBV7-9; D gene: TRBD1
CDR3 DNA: TGTGCCAGCAGTTCGGGGGGGGCCAGGGAGACCCAGTACTTC; CDR3 protein: CASSSGGARETQYF; clone size: .; J gene: TRBJ2-5; V gene: TRBV25-1; D gene: TRBD2
CDR3 DNA: TGTGCCAGCAGCCAAGTGCAGACAGGGGATCAGGGAAACACCATATATTTT; CDR3 protein: CASSQVQTGDQGNTIYF; clone size: .; J gene: TRBJ1-3; V gene: TRBV3-1/TRBV3-2; D gene: TRBD1
CDR3 DNA: TGCAGTGCTAGTAGGGTATCGGGACAGGTCTACGAGCAGTACTTC; CDR3 protein: CSASRVSGQVYEQYF; clone size: few; J gene: TRBJ2-7; V gene: TRBV20-1; D gene: TRBD1
CDR3 DNA: TGTGCCAGTACCCTTAGGCCCGGGACTTCAACTTTCGGCAATCAGCCCCAGCATTTT; CDR3 protein: CASTLRPGTSTFGNQPQHF; clone size: .; J gene: TRBJ1-5; V gene: TRBV19; D gene: .
CDR3 DNA: TGTGCCAGCGTTAGGGGGGACAGAAGCCACGAGCAGTACTTC; CDR3 protein: CASVRGDRSHEQYF; clone size: .; J gene: TRBJ2-7; V gene: TRBV7-2; D gene: .
CDR3 DNA: TGTGCCAGCAGTGAATCGGACAGCTCCTACGAGCAGTACTTC; CDR3 protein: CASSESDSSYEQYF; clone size: once; J gene: TRBJ2-7; V gene: TRBV6-1; D gene: .
CDR3 DNA: TGCGCCAGCAGCCAAGAGATACAGGCTCAGGCTTTCTTT; CDR3 protein: CASSQEIQAQAFF; clone size: once; J gene: TRBJ1-1; V gene: TRBV4-3; D gene: .
CDR3 DNA: TGCGCCAGCAGCTTGGCGGCTGGCCGGGTAGGAGAGACCCAGTACTTC; CDR3 protein: CASSLAAGRVGETQYF; clone size: .; J gene: TRBJ2-5; V gene: TRBV5-1; D gene: .
CDR3 DNA: TGTGCCAGTAGTATAACAGGGGGTGAGAAGACCCAGTACTTC; CDR3 protein: CASSITGGEKTQYF; clone size: .; J gene: TRBJ2-5; V gene: TRBV19; D gene: TRBD1
CDR3 DNA: TGTGCCAGCAGCCCTTTCTCTAGCGGGAAGGGCGAGCAGTACTTC; CDR3 protein: CASSPFSSGKGEQYF; clone size: .; J gene: TRBJ2-7; V gene: TRBV3-1/TRBV3-2; D gene: TRBD2
CDR3 DNA: TGTGCCAGCAGCCTCACCCTAGCGACTTGGGAGCTGTTTTTT; CDR3 protein: CASSLTLATWELFF; clone size: .; J gene: TRBJ2-2; V gene: TRBV7-9; D gene: .
CDR3 DNA: TGTGCCAGCAGTTACCCCAGCGGGGGGGTCTCCTACGAGCAGTACTTC; CDR3 protein: CASSYPSGGVSYEQYF; clone size: .; J gene: TRBJ2-7; V gene: TRBV6-2/TRBV6-3; D gene: TRBD2
CDR3 DNA: TGTGCCAGCAGCCCCCTCGGCTCTGGGGCCAACGTCCTGACTTTC; CDR3 protein: CASSPLGSGANVLTF; clone size: few; J gene: TRBJ2-6; V gene: TRBV3-1/TRBV3-2; D gene: .
CDR3 DNA: TGTGCCAGTAGTATAGTACCCAAAGGGGCCGGCCCAGATACGCAGTATTTT; CDR3 protein: CASSIVPKGAGPDTQYF; clone size: .; J gene: TRBJ2-3; V gene: TRBV19; D gene: .
CDR3 DNA: TGTGCCAGCAGTTTCATGAGAGGCAGCCAAGAGACCCAGTACTTC; CDR3 protein: CASSFMRGSQETQYF; clone size: .; J gene: TRBJ2-5; V gene: TRBV28; D gene: .